A single TCR beta chain is shown here with its context. This specimen comes from a study of blood T cell repertoires in COVID-19. As for the study in general: Sample material is recorded as cDNA or gDNA derived from T cells, B-cell-depleted T cells, or PBMCs.

Using immunoSEQ multiplex PCR, the repertoire was profiled, and TCRdb retains in-frame clones only, with some absent. The table records over 35,000 clones, roughly nine tenths of them present only once. The sample was peripheral blood. This TCR came from an older man with active COVID-19.

The CDR3 sequence: CASSPLVLAGSTDTQYF. The CDR3 DNA follows: TGTGCCAGCTCACCACTCGTACTAGCGGGTTCTACAGATACGCAGTATTTT. The V call is TRBV18, the J call TRBJ2-3, with 9 bases matching TRBD2. The V gene end was trimmed by 1 base and the J gene end by 3 bases; junction bases not matched to a gene: 8. The CDR3 spans 17 residues. Looked up from germline, CDR1 is KGHSH and CDR2 is LQKENI.